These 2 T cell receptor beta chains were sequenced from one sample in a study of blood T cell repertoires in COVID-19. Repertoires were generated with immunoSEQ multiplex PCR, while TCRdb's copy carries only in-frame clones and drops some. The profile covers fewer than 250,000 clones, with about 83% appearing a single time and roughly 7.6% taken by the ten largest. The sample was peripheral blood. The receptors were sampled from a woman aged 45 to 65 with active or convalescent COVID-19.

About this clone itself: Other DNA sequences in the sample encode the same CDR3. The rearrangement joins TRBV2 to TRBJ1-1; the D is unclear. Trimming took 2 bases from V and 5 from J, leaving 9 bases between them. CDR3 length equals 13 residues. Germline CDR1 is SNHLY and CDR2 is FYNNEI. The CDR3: CASSEREKTEAFF. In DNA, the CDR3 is TGTGCCAGCAGTGAAAGGGAGAAGACTGAAGCTTTCTTT.

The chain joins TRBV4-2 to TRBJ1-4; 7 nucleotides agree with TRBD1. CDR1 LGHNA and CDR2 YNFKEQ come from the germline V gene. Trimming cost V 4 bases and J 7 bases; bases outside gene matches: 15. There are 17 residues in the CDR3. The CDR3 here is CASSPIYLRGQIEKLFF. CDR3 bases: TGTGCCAGCAGCCCGATTTATCTCCGGGGACAGATTGAAAAACTGTTTTTT.